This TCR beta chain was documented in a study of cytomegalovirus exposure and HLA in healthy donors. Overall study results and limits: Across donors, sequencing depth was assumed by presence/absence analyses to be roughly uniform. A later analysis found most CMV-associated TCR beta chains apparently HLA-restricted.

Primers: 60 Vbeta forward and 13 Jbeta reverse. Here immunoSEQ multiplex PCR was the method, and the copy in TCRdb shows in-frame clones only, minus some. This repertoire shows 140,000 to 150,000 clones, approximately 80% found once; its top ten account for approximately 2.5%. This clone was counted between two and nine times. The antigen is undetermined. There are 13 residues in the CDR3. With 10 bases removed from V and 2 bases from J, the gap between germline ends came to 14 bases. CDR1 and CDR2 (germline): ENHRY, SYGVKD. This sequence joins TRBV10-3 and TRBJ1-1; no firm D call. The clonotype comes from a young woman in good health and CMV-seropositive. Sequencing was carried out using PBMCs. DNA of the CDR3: TGTGCCACCAATCAGGCGGGTAACACTGAAGCTTTCTTT. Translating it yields CATNQAGNTEAFF.